These 11 T cell receptor beta chains came from one sample sequenced in a study of T cells in Graves' hyperthyroidism and ophthalmopathy. Amplification targeted TCR beta CDR3 regions from RNA transcripts. The HTBI primer set was used in a first-round RT-PCR of the TCR CDR3. TCRdb re-called the multiplex PCR reads through MiXCR, storing one row per CDR3 protein. The sample carries hundreds of thousands of distinct CDR3 sequences, around 15% recorded once. What was sequenced was blood. All receptors derive from a woman aged 18-30 years with Graves' hyperthyroidism.

At least ten counts were recorded for this clonotype. The gene calls are TRBV6-2 or TRBV6-3 and TRBJ1-5; no definite D call. Germline loops: CDR1 MNHEY, CDR2 SVGEGT. The CDR3 has 13 amino acids. Trimming removed 0 bases from V and 4 bases from J, with 4 bases in between. CDR3: CASSYSFNQPQHF. Written as DNA, the CDR3 is TGTGCCAGCAGTTACTCATTTAATCAGCCCCAGCATTTT.

V and J are TRBV10-1 and TRBJ2-5, with 9 nucleotides matching TRBD2. Germline assignment: CDR1 WNHNN and CDR2 SYGVQD (reference sequence). The CDR3 is made up of 16 amino acids. V shed 0 bases, J shed 4 bases, and the junction held 6 bases outside the gene matches. Here the CDR3 DNA reads TGCGCCAGCAGTGAGTCGACTGGCGGGAGGGCAGAGACCCAGTACTTC. Protein: CASSESTGGRAETQYF.

As DNA, the CDR3 is TGTGCCAGCAGCTTTACGGGGCTCGGTAATGAAAAACTGTTTTTT. As protein: CASSFTGLGNEKLFF. The rearrangement uses TRBV7-9 and TRBJ1-4, with D perhaps TRBD1 (5 bases). The germline gives CDR1 SEHNR, CDR2 FQNEAQ (reference sequence). This CDR3 has 15 amino acids. V was cut by 3 bases and J by 4 bases, with 12 bases left in between.

Ten or more counts support this clonotype. The chain recombines TRBV18 with TRBJ1-1; 11 bases agree with TRBD1. V gave up 5 bases and J gave up 0 bases; unmatched junction bases: 2. The CDR3 runs to 15 residues. In germline, CDR1 is KGHSH, CDR2 LQKENI. This chain's CDR3 is CASSGQGALNTEAFF. The CDR3 nucleotides read TGTGCCAGCTCAGGACAGGGGGCCCTGAACACTGAAGCTTTCTTT.

This clonotype showed up just a few times. The J gene is TRBJ2-3, the V gene TRBV12-5, with TRBD1 matching 9 bases. The CDR3 contains 18 residues. The V gene's germline CDR1 is LGHNT and CDR2 FRNRAP. V lost 5 bases to trimming and J lost 4 bases; unmatched junction nucleotides: 16. CDR3 residues: CASGGVPSHRGRADTQYF. CDR3 in DNA: TGTGCTAGTGGTGGGGTCCCCTCCCACAGGGGGCGCGCAGATACGCAGTATTTT.

In this sample, this clonotype turned up many times. This rearrangement joins TRBV7-9 to TRBJ2-7; TRBD1 matches 10 bases. The CDR3 is made up of 16 amino acids. Germline CDR1 SEHNR, CDR2 FQNEAQ (reference sequence). Trimming at V came to 6 bases and at J to 2 bases, leaving 10 bases not matched to a gene. CDR3 DNA sequence: TGTGCCAGCAGTAGCACCGGACAGGGGGATCCCTACGAGCAGTACTTC. It translates to CASSSTGQGDPYEQYF.

About this clonotype itself: Possible read error: a much larger clone is one base away. The V call is TRBV20-1, the J call TRBJ2-1; D gene ambiguous. The CDR3 extends over 15 amino acids. The germline V gene has CDR1 DFQATT and CDR2 SNEGSKA (reference sequence). V lost 3 bases and J 0 bases, leaving 12 bases between the germline ends. The CDR3, as DNA: TGCAGTGCTAGCCCAGCGCTAAACTCCTACAATGAGCAGTTCTTC. Translating it yields CSASPALNSYNEQFF.

This clonotype was recorded a few times. This sequence joins TRBV9 and TRBJ2-1, with D hard to call. The CDR3 runs 14 residues. V was cut by 2 bases and J by 5 bases, with 11 bases left in between. Germline values: CDR1 SGDLS, CDR2 YYNGEE. DNA for the CDR3: TGTGCCAGCAGCGTGTACTTCTTGCACAATGAGCAGTTCTTC. Residues: CASSVYFLHNEQFF. Variable domain in full (rest from reference TRBV9 and TRBJ2-1): DSGVTQTPKHLITATGQRVTLRCSPRSGDLSVYWYQQSLDQGLQFLIQYYNGEERAKGNILERFSAQQFPDLHSELNLSSLELGDSALYFCASSVYFLHNEQFFGPGTRLTVL.

This clonotype occurred many times. The V gene is TRBV6-1, the J gene TRBJ1-1; D ambiguous. Germline assignment: CDR1 MNHNS and CDR2 SASEGT. V gave up 6 bases and J gave up 3 bases, with 5 bases separating them. The CDR3 contains 11 residues. Here the CDR3 DNA reads TGTGCCAGCAGCCGTTACACTGAAGCTTTCTTT. It codes for CASSRYTEAFF.

This clonotype was counted at least ten times. The chain has TRBV2 and TRBJ2-2, with a weak D call TRBD2 (7 bases). Trimming pared 3 bases from V and 1 base from J, leaving 12 bases between. This CDR3 has 16 residues. Germline CDR1 SNHLY, CDR2 FYNNEI. The CDR3 DNA sequence: TGTGCCAGCAGTGAGCGGGGGCGGGGGAACACCGGGGAGCTGTTTTTT. Its protein is CASSERGRGNTGELFF.

The chain has TRBV6-1 and TRBJ2-4, with D possibly being TRBD1 or TRBD2 (6 bases each). Germline values: CDR1 MNHNS, CDR2 SASEGT. This CDR3 has 15 amino acids. The V end was cut by 8 bases, the J end by 8 bases, with 22 bases between. CDR3 region: CASFRGGLNPYIQYF. As DNA, the CDR3 is TGTGCCAGCTTCAGAGGGGGACTCAACCCCTACATTCAGTACTTC.